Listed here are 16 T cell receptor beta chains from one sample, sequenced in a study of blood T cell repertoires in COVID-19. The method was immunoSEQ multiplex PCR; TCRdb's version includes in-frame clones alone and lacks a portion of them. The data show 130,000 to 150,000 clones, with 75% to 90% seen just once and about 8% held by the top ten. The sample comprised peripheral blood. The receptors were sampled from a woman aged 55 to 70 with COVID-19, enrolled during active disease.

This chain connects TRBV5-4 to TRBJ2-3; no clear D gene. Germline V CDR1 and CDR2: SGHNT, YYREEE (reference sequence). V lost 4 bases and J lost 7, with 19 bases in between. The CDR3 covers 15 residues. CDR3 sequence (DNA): TGTGCCAGCAGCCGTCAGACCGGTCGCGGAAATACGCAGTATTTT. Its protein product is CASSRQTGRGNTQYF.

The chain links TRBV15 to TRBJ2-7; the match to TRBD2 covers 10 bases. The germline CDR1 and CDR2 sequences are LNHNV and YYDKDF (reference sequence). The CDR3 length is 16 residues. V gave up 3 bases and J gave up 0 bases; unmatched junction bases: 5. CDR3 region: CATSSPGTSDSYEQYF. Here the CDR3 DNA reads TGTGCCACCAGCAGTCCCGGGACTAGCGACTCCTACGAGCAGTACTTC.

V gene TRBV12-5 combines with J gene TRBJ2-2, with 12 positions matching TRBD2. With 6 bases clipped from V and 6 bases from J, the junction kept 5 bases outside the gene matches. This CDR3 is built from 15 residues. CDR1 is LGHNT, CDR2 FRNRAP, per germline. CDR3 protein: CASGSLAGGAGELFF. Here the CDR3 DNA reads TGTGCTAGTGGCTCTCTAGCGGGGGGGGCCGGGGAGCTGTTTTTT.

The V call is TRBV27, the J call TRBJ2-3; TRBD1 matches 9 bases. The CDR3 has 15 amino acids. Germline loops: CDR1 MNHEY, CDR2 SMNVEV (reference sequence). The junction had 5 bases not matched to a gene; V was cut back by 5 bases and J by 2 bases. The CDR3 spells CASSTRTGDTDTQYF. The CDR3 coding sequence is TGTGCCAGCAGTACTAGGACAGGGGACACAGATACGCAGTATTTT.

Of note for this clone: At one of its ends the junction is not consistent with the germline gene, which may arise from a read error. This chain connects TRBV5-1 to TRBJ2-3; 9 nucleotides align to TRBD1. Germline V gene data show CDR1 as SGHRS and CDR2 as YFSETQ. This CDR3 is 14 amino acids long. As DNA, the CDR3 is TGCGCCAGCCGCTTGGGACAGGGACCAGATACGCAGTATTTT. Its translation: CASRLGQGPDTQYF.

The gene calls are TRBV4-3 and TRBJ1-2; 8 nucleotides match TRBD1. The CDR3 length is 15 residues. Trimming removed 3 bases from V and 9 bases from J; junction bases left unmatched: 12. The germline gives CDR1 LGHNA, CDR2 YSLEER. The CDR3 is CASSQTGQGGKSYTF. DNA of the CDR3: TGCGCCAGCAGCCAGACCGGACAGGGAGGAAAGAGCTACACCTTC.

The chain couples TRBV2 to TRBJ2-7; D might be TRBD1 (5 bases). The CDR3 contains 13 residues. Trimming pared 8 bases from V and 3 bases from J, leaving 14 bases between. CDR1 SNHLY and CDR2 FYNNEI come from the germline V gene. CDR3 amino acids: CASGGAGRYEQYF. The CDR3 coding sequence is TGTGCCAGCGGTGGGGCAGGGCGCTACGAGCAGTACTTC.

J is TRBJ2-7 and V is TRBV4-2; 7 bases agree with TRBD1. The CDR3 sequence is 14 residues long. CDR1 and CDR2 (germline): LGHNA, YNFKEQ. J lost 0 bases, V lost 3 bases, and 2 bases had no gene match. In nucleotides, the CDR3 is TGTGCCAGCAGCCAGGGACAGAGCTCCTACGAGCAGTACTTC. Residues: CASSQGQSSYEQYF.

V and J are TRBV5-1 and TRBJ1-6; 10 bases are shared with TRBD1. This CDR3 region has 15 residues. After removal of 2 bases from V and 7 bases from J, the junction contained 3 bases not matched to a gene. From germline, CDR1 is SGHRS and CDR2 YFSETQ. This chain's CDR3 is CASSLRTGGNSPLHF. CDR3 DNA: TGCGCCAGCAGCTTACGGACAGGGGGGAATTCACCCCTCCACTTT.

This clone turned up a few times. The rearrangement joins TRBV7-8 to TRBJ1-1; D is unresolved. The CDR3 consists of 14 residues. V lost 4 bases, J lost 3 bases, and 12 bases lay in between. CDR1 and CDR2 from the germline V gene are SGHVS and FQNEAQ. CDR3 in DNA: TGTGCCAGCAGCTCGCCGACTTCGGACACTGAAGCTTTCTTT. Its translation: CASSSPTSDTEAFF.

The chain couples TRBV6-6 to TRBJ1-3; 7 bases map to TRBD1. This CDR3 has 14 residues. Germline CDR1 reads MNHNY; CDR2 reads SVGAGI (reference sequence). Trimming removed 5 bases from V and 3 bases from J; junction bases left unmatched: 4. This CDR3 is CASSRTGFGNTIYF. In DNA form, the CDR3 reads TGTGCCAGCAGTAGGACAGGTTTTGGAAACACCATATATTTT.

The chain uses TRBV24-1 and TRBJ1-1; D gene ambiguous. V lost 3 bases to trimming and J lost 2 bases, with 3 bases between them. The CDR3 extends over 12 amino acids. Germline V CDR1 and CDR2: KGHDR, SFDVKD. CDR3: CATSDPNTEAFF. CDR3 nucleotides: TGTGCCACCAGTGATCCTAACACTGAAGCTTTCTTT.

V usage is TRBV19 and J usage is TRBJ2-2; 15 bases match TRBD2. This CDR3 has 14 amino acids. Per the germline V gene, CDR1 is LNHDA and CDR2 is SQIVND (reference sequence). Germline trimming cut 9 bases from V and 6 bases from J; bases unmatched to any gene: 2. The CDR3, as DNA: TGTGCCAGCGGACTAGCGGGGGGGCCCGGGGAGCTGTTTTTT. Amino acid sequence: CASGLAGGPGELFF.

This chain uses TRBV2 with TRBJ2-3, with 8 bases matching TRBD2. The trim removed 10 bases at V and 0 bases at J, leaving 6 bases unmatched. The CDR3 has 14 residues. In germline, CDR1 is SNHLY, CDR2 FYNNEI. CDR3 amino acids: CATTAGVSTDTQYF. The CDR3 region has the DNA TGTGCCACCACAGCGGGGGTGAGCACAGATACGCAGTATTTT.

CDR3 sequence (DNA): TGTGCCAGCAGCTTGGGGGAGGATCAGCCCCAGCATTTT. Protein: CASSLGEDQPQHF. The chain combines TRBV5-4 with TRBJ1-5; no clear D. The V end lost 0 bases, the J end lost 5 bases, and 6 bases lay between the germline ends. The CDR3 is 13 residues long. Germline V CDR1 and CDR2: SGHNT, YYREEE (reference sequence).

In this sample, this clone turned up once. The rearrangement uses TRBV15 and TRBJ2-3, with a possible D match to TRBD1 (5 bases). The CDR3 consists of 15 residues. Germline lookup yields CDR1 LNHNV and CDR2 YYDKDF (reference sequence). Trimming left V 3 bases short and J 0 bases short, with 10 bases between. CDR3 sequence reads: CATSRDKSSTDTQYF. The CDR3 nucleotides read TGTGCCACCAGCAGGGACAAAAGTAGCACAGATACGCAGTATTTT.